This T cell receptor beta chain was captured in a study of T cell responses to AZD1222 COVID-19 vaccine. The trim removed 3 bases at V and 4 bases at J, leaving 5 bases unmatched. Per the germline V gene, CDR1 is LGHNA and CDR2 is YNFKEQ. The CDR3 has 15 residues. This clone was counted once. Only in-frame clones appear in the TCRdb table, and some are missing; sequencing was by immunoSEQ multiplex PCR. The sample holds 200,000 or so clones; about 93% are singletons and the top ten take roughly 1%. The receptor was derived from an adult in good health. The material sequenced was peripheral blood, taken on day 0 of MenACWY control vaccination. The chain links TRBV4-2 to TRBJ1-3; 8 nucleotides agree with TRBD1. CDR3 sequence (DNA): TGTGCCAGCAGCCAGGACAGGGCGTCAGGAAACACCATATATTTT. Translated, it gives CASSQDRASGNTIYF.